This T cell receptor (beta chain) comes out of a study of cytomegalovirus exposure and HLA in healthy donors. General study findings and limits: HLA alleles were associated with 18,000 or so TCR beta sequences in a later analysis at 0.05 false discovery rate. Specificity for CMV antigens was confirmed in vitro for a few of the CMV-associated chains. CMV serostatus stood as the only immune exposure information on hand.

From germline, CDR1 is SEHNR and CDR2 FQNEAQ (reference sequence). The germline V and J ends were trimmed by 3 bases and 5 bases, with 8 bases remaining between them. The CDR3 sequence is 14 residues long. 13 Jbeta primers and 60 Vbeta primers were used for the PCR. The table came from immunoSEQ multiplex PCR; TCRdb's copy has only in-frame clones and leaves some out. The sample has around 100,000 clones, approximately 81% seen once. This clone was counted once. Its antigen is undetermined. Input material: PBMCs. The rearrangement joins TRBV7-9 to TRBJ1-6, with D perhaps TRBD1 (6 bases). This receptor was identified in a male donor in good health and CMV-seropositive. The CDR3 loop is CASSFDRNNSPLHF. The CDR3 DNA is TGTGCCAGCAGCTTCGACAGGAATAATTCACCCCTCCACTTT.